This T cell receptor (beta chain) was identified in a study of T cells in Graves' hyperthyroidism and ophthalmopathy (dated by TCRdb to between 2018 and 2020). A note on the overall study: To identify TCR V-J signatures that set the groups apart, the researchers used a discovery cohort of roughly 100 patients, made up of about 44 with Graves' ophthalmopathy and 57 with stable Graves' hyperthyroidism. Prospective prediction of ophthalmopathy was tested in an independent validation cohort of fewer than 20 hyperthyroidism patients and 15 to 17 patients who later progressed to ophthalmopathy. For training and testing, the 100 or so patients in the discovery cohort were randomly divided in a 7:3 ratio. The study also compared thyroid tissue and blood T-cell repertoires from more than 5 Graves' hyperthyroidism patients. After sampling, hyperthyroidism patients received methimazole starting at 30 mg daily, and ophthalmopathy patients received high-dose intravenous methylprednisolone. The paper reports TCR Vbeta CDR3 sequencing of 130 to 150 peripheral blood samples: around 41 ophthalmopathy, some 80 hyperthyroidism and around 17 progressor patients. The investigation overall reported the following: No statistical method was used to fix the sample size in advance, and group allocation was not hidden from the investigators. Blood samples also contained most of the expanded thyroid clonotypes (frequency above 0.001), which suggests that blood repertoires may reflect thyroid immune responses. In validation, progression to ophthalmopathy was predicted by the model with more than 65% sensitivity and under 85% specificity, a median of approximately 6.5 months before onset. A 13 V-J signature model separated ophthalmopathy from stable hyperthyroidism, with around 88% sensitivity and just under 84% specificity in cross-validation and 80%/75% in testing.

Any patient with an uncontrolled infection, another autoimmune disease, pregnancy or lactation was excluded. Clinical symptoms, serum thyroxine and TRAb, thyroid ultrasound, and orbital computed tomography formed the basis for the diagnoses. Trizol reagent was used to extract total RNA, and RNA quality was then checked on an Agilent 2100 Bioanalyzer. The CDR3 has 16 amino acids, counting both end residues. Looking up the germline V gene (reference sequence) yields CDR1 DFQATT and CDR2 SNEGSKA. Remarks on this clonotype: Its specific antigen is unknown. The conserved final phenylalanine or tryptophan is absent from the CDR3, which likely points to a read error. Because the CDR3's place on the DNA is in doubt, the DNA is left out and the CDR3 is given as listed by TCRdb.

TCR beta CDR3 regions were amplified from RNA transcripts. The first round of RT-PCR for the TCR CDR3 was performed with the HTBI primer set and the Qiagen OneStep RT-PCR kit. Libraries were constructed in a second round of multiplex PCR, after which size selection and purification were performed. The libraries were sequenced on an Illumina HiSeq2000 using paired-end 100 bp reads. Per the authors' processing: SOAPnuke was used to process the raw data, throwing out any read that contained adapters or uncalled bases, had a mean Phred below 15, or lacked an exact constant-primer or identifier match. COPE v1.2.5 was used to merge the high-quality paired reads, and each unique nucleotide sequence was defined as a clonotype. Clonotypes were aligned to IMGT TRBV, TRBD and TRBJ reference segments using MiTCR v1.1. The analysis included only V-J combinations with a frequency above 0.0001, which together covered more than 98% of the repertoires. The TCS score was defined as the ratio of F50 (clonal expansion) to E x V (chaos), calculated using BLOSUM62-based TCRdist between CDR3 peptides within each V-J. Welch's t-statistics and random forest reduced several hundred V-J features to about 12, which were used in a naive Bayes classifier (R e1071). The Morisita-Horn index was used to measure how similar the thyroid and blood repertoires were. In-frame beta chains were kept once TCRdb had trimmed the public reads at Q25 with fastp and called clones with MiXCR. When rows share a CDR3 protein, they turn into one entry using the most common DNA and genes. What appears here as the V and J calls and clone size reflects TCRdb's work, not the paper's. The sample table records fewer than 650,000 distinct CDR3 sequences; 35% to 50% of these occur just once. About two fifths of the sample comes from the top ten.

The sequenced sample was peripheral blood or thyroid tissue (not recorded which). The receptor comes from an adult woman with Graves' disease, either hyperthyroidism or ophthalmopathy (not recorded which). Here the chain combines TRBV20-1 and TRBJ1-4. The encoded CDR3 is CSARDPRLAGKMSSTS.